This T cell receptor beta chain originates from a study of response to subunit inactivated influenza vaccine. One entry per CDR3 protein results from TCRdb running MiXCR on the RT-PCR reads. The data hold about 180,000 distinct CDR3 sequences, with roughly 8.7% observed a single time. This clonotype was seen more than once but under ten times. Its antigen is as yet unknown. Losses at the gene ends were 2 bases for V and 0 bases for J; bases not matched to a gene: 2. CDR1 DFQATT and CDR2 SNEGSKA come from the germline V gene (reference sequence). This CDR3 region has 14 residues. General study points: Each seasonal influenza vaccination recruits few new T cells, the authors suggested.

This receptor was taken from a middle-aged man who received an inactivated influenza vaccine. The chain uses TRBV20-1 and TRBJ2-3; 7 bases are a match to TRBD1. This sample comprised non-naive T cells sorted from PBMCs, obtained on the day of vaccination. Here the CDR3 reads CSARRDSSTDTQYF. CDR3 nucleotides: TGCAGTGCTAGAAGGGACAGTAGCACAGATACGCAGTATTTT.